This T cell receptor beta chain comes out of a study of PD-L1 blockade in urothelial cancer. About the research overall: Of some 28 patients, some 25 were males with bladder-origin urothelial cancer.

The time point here: peripheral blood 6 weeks after treatment start. This CDR3 has 13 residues. Germline CDR1 reads SGHTA; CDR2 reads FQGNSA. V was trimmed by 7 bases and J by 6 bases, leaving 15 bases between them. Assay used: immunoSEQ multiplex PCR; TCRdb lists only in-frame clones, some missing. The sample yields nearly 50,000 clones, more than 80% seen once. This receptor was taken from a man aged 70 or older with urothelial cancer. The sample consisted of PBMCs, taken around atezolizumab (anti-PD-L1) treatment. The V and J genes are TRBV7-2 and TRBJ1-2; D gene uncertain. CDR3 nucleotide sequence: TGTGCCAGCACCTCACACCAGTTTGATGGCTACACCTTC. Residues: CASTSHQFDGYTF.